The 21 T cell receptor beta chains in this list originate from one sample, sequenced in a study of beta chain features in type 1 diabetes. The isolated RNA, all of it, was reverse transcribed, so expressed TCRB transcripts were what got sequenced. Profiling relied on immunoSEQ multiplex PCR, and the TCRdb table lists in-frame clones only, not all of them. The sample carries 850,000 to 900,000 clones, 17% recorded once. Sequenced material: naive CD4+ T cells from blood. These receptors all stem from a woman between 18 and 29 years old in good health.

The chain recombines TRBV7-6 with TRBJ2-2; D call uncertain. Germline V gives CDR1 SGHVS, CDR2 FNYEAQ. V was clipped by 1 base and J by 1 base, with 7 bases between them. CDR3 length: 15 residues. CDR3 loop: CASSLEAQNTGELFF. CDR3 DNA: TGTGCCAGCAGCTTAGAGGCCCAGAACACCGGGGAGCTGTTTTTT.

This clone was picked up a small number of times. The chain uses TRBV5-1 and TRBJ2-6; 10 bases are a match to TRBD1. V was clipped by 0 bases and J by 0 bases; unmatched bases: 3. Per germline, CDR1 SGHRS and CDR2 YFSETQ. The length of the CDR3 is 18 residues. This CDR3 reads CASSLDRTGGSGANVLTF. CDR3 DNA: TGCGCCAGCAGCTTGGATAGGACAGGGGGCTCTGGGGCCAACGTCCTGACTTTC.

CDR3 protein: CASSKLIGCSSYEQYF. The DNA for the CDR3 is TGTGCCAGCAGCAAGTTGATAGGGTGTAGCTCCTACGAGCAGTACTTC. V usage is TRBV21-1 and J usage is TRBJ2-7. TRBV21-1 is marked as a pseudogene. The CDR3 covers 16 residues.

This clone was observed a handful of times. This chain uses TRBV7-9 with TRBJ2-2; 8 nucleotides match TRBD1. Germline assignment: CDR1 SEHNR and CDR2 FQNEAQ (reference sequence). This CDR3 has 16 residues. The trim removed 1 base at V and 2 bases at J, leaving 3 bases unmatched. CDR3 amino acids: CASSLGGTGNTGELFF. In nucleotides, the CDR3 is TGTGCCAGCAGCTTAGGGGGGACAGGAAACACCGGGGAGCTGTTTTTT. Full variable domain (outside the CDR3, taken from reference TRBV7-9 and TRBJ2-2): DTGVSQNPRHKITKRGQNVTFRCDPISEHNRLYWYRQTLGQGPEFLTYFQNEAQLEKSRLLSDRFSAERPKGSFSTLEIQRTEQGDSAMYLCASSLGGTGNTGELFFGEGSRLTVL.

The CDR3 DNA reads as TGTGCCAGCAGCTTACGGGGGGCCGGCACTGAAGCTTTCTTT. Its protein is CASSLRGAGTEAFF. V is TRBV7-9 and J is TRBJ1-1; D is perhaps TRBD1 (6 bases). V was pared by 2 bases and J by 4 bases, with 11 bases between. Germline assignment: CDR1 SEHNR and CDR2 FQNEAQ (reference sequence). The CDR3 contains 14 residues.

There are a few counts of this clone. The V and J genes are TRBV7-8 and TRBJ2-1; TRBD1 aligns across 7 bases. The CDR3 consists of 15 residues. With V trimmed by 3 bases and J by 2 bases, 4 bases remained unmatched. In germline, CDR1 is SGHVS, CDR2 FQNEAQ. CDR3 protein: CASSFGTAPYNEQFF. The DNA of the CDR3 is TGTGCCAGCAGCTTTGGGACAGCCCCCTACAATGAGCAGTTCTTC.

CDR3 sequence reads: CASSFPLRGPPNTQYF. As DNA, the CDR3 is TGTGCCAGCAGTTTCCCGCTCAGGGGGCCCCCTAATACGCAGTATTTT. The chain recombines TRBV28 with TRBJ2-3; 8 nucleotides line up with TRBD1. Germline trimming cut 3 bases from V and 7 bases from J; bases unmatched to any gene: 12. Looked up from germline, CDR1 is MDHEN and CDR2 is SYDVKM. This CDR3 is 16 amino acids long.

This sequence joins TRBV7-2 and TRBJ2-1; 9 bases align to TRBD2. The length of the CDR3 is 15 residues. The germline V gene encodes CDR1 SGHTA and CDR2 FQGNSA. Trimming removed 5 bases from V and 7 bases from J; junction bases left unmatched: 9. CDR3 sequence: CASSPRGLAVNEQFF. CDR3 DNA: TGTGCCAGCAGCCCAAGGGGACTAGCCGTAAATGAGCAGTTCTTC.

The table lists this clone with a few counts. The V and J genes are TRBV11-2 and TRBJ2-5; D may be TRBD2 (7 bases). The V gene lost 5 bases and the J gene lost 2 bases, with 18 bases spanning the gap. Germline assignment: CDR1 SGHAT and CDR2 FQNNGV. This CDR3 spans 16 amino acids. CDR3 loop: CASSPRRGGEQETQYF. For the CDR3, the DNA is TGTGCCAGCAGCCCCCGCCGAGGGGGGGAACAAGAGACCCAGTACTTC.

The rearrangement uses TRBV10-3 and TRBJ2-1; 8 bases are a match to TRBD2. The CDR3 has 17 amino acids. Germline V gene lookup returns CDR1 ENHRY and CDR2 SYGVKD. After removal of 2 bases from V and 2 bases from J, the junction contained 8 bases not matched to a gene. In DNA, the CDR3 is TGTGCCATCAGTGAGGGTTTAGCGGGACCCGCCTACAATGAGCAGTTCTTC. It yields the protein CAISEGLAGPAYNEQFF.

The CDR3 nucleotides are TGTGCCAGTAGATCGACAGGGGAGGAGACCCAGTACTTC. This translates into CASRSTGEETQYF. The chain has TRBV19 and TRBJ2-5; 8 positions agree with TRBD1. The CDR3 consists of 13 residues. Germline-derived CDR1 and CDR2 are LNHDA and SQIVND (reference sequence). V was clipped by 6 bases and J by 5 bases; unmatched bases: 5. Complete variable domain (other parts from reference TRBV19 and TRBJ2-5): DGGITQSPKYLFRKEGQNVTLSCEQNLNHDAMYWYRQDPGQGLRLIYYSQIVNDFQKGDIAEGYSVSREKKESFPLTVTSAQKNPTAFYLCASRSTGEETQYFGPGTRLLVL.

The chain combines TRBV5-1 with TRBJ2-5; no firm D call. The germline CDR1 and CDR2 sequences are SGHRS and YFSETQ. The CDR3 contains 13 residues. V gave up 1 base and J gave up 5 bases, with 9 bases separating them. CDR3 residues: CASSLQVEETQYF. The CDR3 region has the DNA TGCGCCAGCAGCTTGCAGGTAGAGGAGACCCAGTACTTC.

J is TRBJ2-1 and V is TRBV7-3; possibly TRBD1 for D (5 bases). CDR1 and CDR2 (germline): SGHTA, FQGTGA. The CDR3 totals 14 residues. V lost 0 bases to trimming and J lost 8 bases, with 11 bases between them. For the CDR3, the DNA is TGTGCCAGCAGCTTAACTGTGTGGGGCGATGAGCAGTTCTTC. Its protein is CASSLTVWGDEQFF.

This clone appeared a few times. The rearrangement joins TRBV28 to TRBJ2-7; D call uncertain. The V and J ends lost 2 bases and 2 bases respectively, with 10 bases between them. Germline V gene lookup returns CDR1 MDHEN and CDR2 SYDVKM. The CDR3 runs to 14 residues. CDR3 sequence (DNA): TGTGCCAGCAGTTTAGGTGGCAGTACCTACGAGCAGTACTTC. Its translation is CASSLGGSTYEQYF. Full variable domain (remainder filled in from reference TRBV28 and TRBJ2-7): DVKVTQSSRYLVKRTGEKVFLECVQDMDHENMFWYRQDPGLGLRLIYFSYDVKMKEKGDIPEGYSVSREKKERFSLILESASTNQTSMYLCASSLGGSTYEQYFGPGTRLTVT.

This clone was seen more than once but under ten times. This rearrangement joins TRBV5-1 to TRBJ1-2; no clear D. The length of the CDR3 is 14 residues. The V end was cut by 4 bases, the J end by 5 bases, with 15 bases between. Per the germline V gene, CDR1 is SGHRS and CDR2 is YFSETQ. The CDR3 nucleotides read TGCGCCAGCAGCGGGGAAGCGGGAGCGTATGGCTACACCTTC. This gives the protein CASSGEAGAYGYTF.

This clone was detected a few times. The genes are TRBV7-6 and TRBJ2-3, with D hard to call. The germline CDR1 and CDR2 sequences are SGHVS and FNYEAQ. This CDR3 region has 15 residues. V was pared by 1 base and J by 4 bases, with 12 bases between. Written as DNA, the CDR3 is TGTGCCAGCAGCTTAGGCTTGGCCGCCCCAGATACGCAGTATTTT. Its translation: CASSLGLAAPDTQYF.

The sample holds a few counts of this clone. The gene calls are TRBV6-1 and TRBJ2-1; D gene ambiguous. CDR3 size: 16 residues. CDR1 MNHNS and CDR2 SASEGT come from the germline V gene. The V end was cut by 3 bases, the J end by 0 bases, with 12 bases between. The CDR3 loop reads CASSESQISSYNEQFF. The CDR3 coding sequence is TGTGCCAGCAGTGAGTCACAGATTAGCTCCTACAATGAGCAGTTCTTC.

Details on this clone: At one end the junction does not follow the germline gene, possibly because of a read error. The chain joins TRBV5-4 to TRBJ2-3, with 8 bases lining up with TRBD1. Germline CDR1 SGHNT, CDR2 YYREEE (reference sequence). There are 15 residues in the CDR3. The CDR3 DNA follows: TGTGCCAGCAGGGATCCGGGACAGGCCACACATACGCAGTATTTT. Amino acid sequence: CASRDPGQATHTQYF.

This clone was recorded a few times. This chain connects TRBV5-6 to TRBJ1-1; weak D call: TRBD1 (5 bases). Germline V gene sequence: CDR1 SGHDT, CDR2 YYEEEE. Trimming removed 0 bases from V and 4 bases from J, with 10 bases in between. This CDR3 spans 14 amino acids. The CDR3 sequence is CASSLVGEGTEAFF. The CDR3 DNA follows: TGTGCCAGCAGCTTGGTGGGGGAAGGCACTGAAGCTTTCTTT.

The chain uses TRBV2 and TRBJ1-2; possibly TRBD1 for D (5 bases). This CDR3 is built from 16 residues. CDR1 SNHLY and CDR2 FYNNEI come from the germline V gene. Between the trimmed V and J ends, which lost 8 bases and 6 bases, there was a span of 25 bases. Written as DNA, the CDR3 is TGTGCCAGCGGGGACCGGGGCGGGCGAACTAGGGATGGCTACACCTTC. Its protein is CASGDRGGRTRDGYTF.

The chain combines TRBV5-6 with TRBJ2-1, with 12 bases identical to TRBD2. V gave up 2 bases and J gave up 4 bases; unmatched junction bases: 4. Germline CDR1 SGHDT, CDR2 YYEEEE. This CDR3 has 16 amino acids. The CDR3 loop is CASSLPGLAGYNEQFF. In DNA, the CDR3 is TGTGCCAGCAGCTTACCGGGACTAGCGGGTTACAATGAGCAGTTCTTC.